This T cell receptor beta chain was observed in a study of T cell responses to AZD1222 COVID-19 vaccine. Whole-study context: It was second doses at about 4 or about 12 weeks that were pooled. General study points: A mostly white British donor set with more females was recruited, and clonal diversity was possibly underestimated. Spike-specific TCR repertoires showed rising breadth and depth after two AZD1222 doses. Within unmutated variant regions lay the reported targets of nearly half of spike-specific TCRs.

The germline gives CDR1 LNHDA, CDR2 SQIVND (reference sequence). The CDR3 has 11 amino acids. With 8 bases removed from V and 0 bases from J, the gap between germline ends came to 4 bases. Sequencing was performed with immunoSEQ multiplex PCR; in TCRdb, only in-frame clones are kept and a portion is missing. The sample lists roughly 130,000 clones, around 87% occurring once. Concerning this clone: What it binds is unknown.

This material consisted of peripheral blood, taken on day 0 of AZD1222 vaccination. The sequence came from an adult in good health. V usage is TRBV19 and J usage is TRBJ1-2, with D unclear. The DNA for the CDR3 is TGTGCCAGTCGAACTAACTATGGCTACACCTTC. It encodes CASRTNYGYTF.